This paragraph reports one TCR beta chain. Through Arm-PCR of CDR3 regions and iRepertoire HTBI primers, TCR beta libraries were built. TCRdb reprocessed the multiplex PCR reads via MiXCR and lists one record per CDR3 protein. The sample includes about 220,000 distinct CDR3 sequences, roughly 19% of them seen just once. Time point: newly diagnosed GD, antithyroid drugs for less than 3 months. Extracted RNA from PBMCs served as the source of the TCR library. These data originate in a study of regulatory T cells in long-lasting Graves disease. The CDR3 covers 16 residues. Trimming left V 4 bases short and J 7 bases short, with 24 bases between. CDR1 and CDR2 (germline): SGHRS, YFSETQ. These same data were also listed under a study on T cells in Graves' hyperthyroidism and ophthalmopathy.

Material: peripheral blood mononuclear cells (PBMCs), obtained at new diagnosis, from a patient treated with antithyroid drugs. J is TRBJ2-7 and V is TRBV5-1, with D tentatively TRBD1 (6 bases). The TCR was taken from a young woman with Graves disease. The CDR3 sequence: CASSGYRDTGSLEQYF. For the CDR3, the DNA is TGCGCCAGCAGCGGATACCGGGACACGGGCAGCTTGGAGCAGTACTTC.